The sequence of this TCR beta chain was determined in a study of T cell repertoires in cytomegalovirus infection. This clonotype was counted between two and nine times. Per germline, CDR1 MDHEN and CDR2 SYDVKM. CDR3 length: 14 residues. Deletions cut 8 bases from V and 3 bases from J, with 16 bases between. Each CDR3 protein is one row after TCRdb ran MiXCR on the reads. The table records fewer than 200,000 distinct CDR3 sequences, about 21% of them present only once. The sequence was collected from a human donor in good health (CMV status not recorded). Some clones in this sample may be carry-over from other donors' samples. This rearrangement joins TRBV28 to TRBJ1-2; weak D call: TRBD1 (5 bases). The sample taken for sequencing was PBMCs. CDR3 protein: CASLSFRDYYGYTF. The CDR3 DNA follows: TGTGCCAGCCTGTCGTTCAGGGACTACTATGGCTACACCTTC.